This entry lists 17 T cell receptor beta chains sequenced from one sample in a study of human T cells and chemical hapten exposure. Regarding time point: pre-sensitization, week 0. This sample's treatment: therapeutic diphenylcyclopropenone sensitization with weekly scalp DPC. TCRdb passed the RACE reads through MiXCR, listing each CDR3 protein once. The sample contains some 330,000 distinct CDR3 sequences, about 5% of which appear only once. This specimen was whole blood, taken in connection with sensitization to the hapten diphenylcyclopropenone (DPC). These receptors all stem from a woman aged 18 to 35 with alopecia areata. Some clones in this sample may be carry-over from other donors' samples.

This clonotype has more than one count but fewer than ten. The chain is built from TRBV12-3 or TRBV12-4 and TRBJ2-1; 10 bases map to TRBD1. CDR3 length: 15 amino acids. J lost 2 bases, V lost 5 bases, and 3 bases had no gene match. The CDR3 sequence: CASSGGTGAYNEQFF. For the CDR3, the DNA is TGTGCCAGCAGTGGTGGGACAGGGGCCTACAATGAGCAGTTCTTC.

The table lists this clonotype with many counts. The genes are TRBV3-1 and TRBJ2-3; no definite D call. This CDR3 has 18 residues. V was cut by 3 bases and J by 3 bases, with 22 bases left in between. Germline V gene lookup returns CDR1 LGHDT and CDR2 YNNKEL (reference sequence). CDR3 in amino acids: CASSHVLRPSIETDTQYF. The CDR3 DNA follows: TGTGCCAGCAGCCACGTCTTGCGGCCCTCGATTGAGACAGATACGCAGTATTTT.

This clonotype has at least ten counts. DNA for the CDR3: TGCGCCAGCAGTACGACAGGGGACTATAATTCACCCCTCCACTTT. Translated, it gives CASSTTGDYNSPLHF. The chain combines TRBV4-3 with TRBJ1-6; 8 positions agree with TRBD1. The CDR3 has 15 residues. V lost 6 bases, J lost 3 bases, and 4 bases stayed unmatched. In germline, CDR1 is LGHNA, CDR2 YSLEER.

This clonotype was recorded many times. The CDR3 sequence: CASWDRGTDTQYF. CDR3 DNA sequence: TGTGCCAGCTGGGACAGGGGTACAGATACGCAGTATTTT. The rearrangement links TRBV2 to TRBJ2-3, with 10 bases identical to TRBD1. Per germline, CDR1 SNHLY and CDR2 FYNNEI. The length of the CDR3 is 13 residues. The V gene end was trimmed by 8 bases and the J gene end by 3 bases; junction bases not matched to a gene: 2.

This clonotype has just a few counts. This sequence joins TRBV2 and TRBJ1-1, with TRBD1 matching over 7 bases. Germline V CDR1 and CDR2: SNHLY, FYNNEI. CDR3 size: 14 residues. The trim removed 5 bases at V and 5 bases at J, leaving 8 bases unmatched. The CDR3 DNA sequence: TGTGCCAGCAGTAGACAGGGAAGGTTGACTGAAGCTTTCTTT. As protein: CASSRQGRLTEAFF.

This clonotype was recorded only once. This sequence may be a read error, since a much larger clone differs from it by one base. The genes are TRBV7-9 and TRBJ1-5, with 7 bases fitting TRBD1. Germline CDR1 is SEHNR and CDR2 is FQNEAQ (reference sequence). The CDR3 loop spans 15 amino acids. CDR3: CASSLAGTDYQLQHF. As DNA, the CDR3 is TGTGCCAGCAGCTTAGCTGGGACAGATTATCAGCTCCAGCATTTT.

This chain connects TRBV12-5 to TRBJ2-3; D call uncertain. The CDR3 totals 13 residues. V dropped 4 bases and J dropped 1 base, with 6 bases sitting between them. The V gene's germline CDR1 is LGHNT and CDR2 FRNRAP. Here the CDR3 reads CASGSNGTDTQYF. CDR3 bases: TGTGCTAGTGGTTCTAACGGCACAGATACGCAGTATTTT.

This clonotype was detected only a few times. V and J are TRBV19 and TRBJ2-1; maybe TRBD2 (5 bases). CDR1 is LNHDA and CDR2 is SQIVND in the germline V gene (reference sequence). The V end was cut by 6 bases, the J end by 4 bases, with 13 bases between. This CDR3 contains 14 residues. CDR3 loop: CASSLRGIYNEQFF. The CDR3 bases are TGTGCCAGTAGCCTACGGGGTATATACAATGAGCAGTTCTTC.

The sample holds a few counts of this clonotype. This rearrangement joins TRBV3-1 to TRBJ1-4, with D maybe TRBD1 (5 bases). The V gene lost 4 bases and the J gene lost 3 bases, with 12 bases spanning the gap. This CDR3 is built from 15 residues. Germline CDR1 and CDR2: LGHDT and YNNKEL (reference sequence). The CDR3 loop is CASSPPGLPNEKLFF. DNA of the CDR3: TGTGCCAGCAGCCCACCAGGGTTGCCTAATGAAAAACTGTTTTTT.

The chain joins TRBV3-1 to TRBJ1-2; no definite D call. CDR1 LGHDT and CDR2 YNNKEL come from the germline V gene (reference sequence). There are 12 residues in the CDR3. Trimming stripped 4 bases from V and 2 bases from J, with 5 bases between. CDR3 loop: CASSRRNYGYTF. The DNA of the CDR3 is TGTGCCAGCAGCCGACGGAACTATGGCTACACCTTC.

V is TRBV6-5 and J is TRBJ2-7; 10 nucleotides align to TRBD1. In germline, CDR1 is MNHEY, CDR2 SVGAGI. This CDR3 contains 14 residues. The V segment lost 6 bases and the J segment 2 bases; nucleotides outside the gene matches: 4. The CDR3 is CASRRTGGAYEQYF. CDR3 sequence (DNA): TGTGCCAGCAGAAGGACAGGGGGTGCCTACGAGCAGTACTTC.

This clonotype came up many times. The chain carries TRBV7-9 and TRBJ2-7; TRBD2 matches at 8 bases. The V and J ends lost 0 bases and 4 bases, in that order; junction bases with no gene match: 8. Germline lookup yields CDR1 SEHNR and CDR2 FQNEAQ (reference sequence). The CDR3 totals 16 residues. CDR3 sequence (DNA): TGTGCCAGCAGCTTAGCGCATGACGGGGGGGATTACGAGCAGTACTTC. Protein: CASSLAHDGGDYEQYF.

This clonotype was counted many times. The chain joins TRBV29-1 to TRBJ2-1, with D possibly matching TRBD2 (6 bases). There are 11 residues in the CDR3. From germline, CDR1 is SQVTM and CDR2 ANQGSEA. The CDR3, as DNA: TGCACGGTGAGGAGGGTCAATGAGCAGTTCTTC. It is translated as CTVRRVNEQFF.

This clonotype has just a few counts. The V call is TRBV20-1, the J call TRBJ1-2; possibly TRBD1 for D (5 bases). Germline CDR1 is DFQATT and CDR2 is SNEGSKA (reference sequence). This CDR3 region has 15 residues. Trimming took 6 bases from V and 3 from J, leaving 20 bases between them. The DNA for the CDR3 is TGCAGTGCCCCGAAAGATGGGGCGGCGGACTATGGCTACACCTTC. It encodes CSAPKDGAADYGYTF.

The table lists this clonotype with many counts. The J gene is TRBJ1-1, the V gene TRBV7-6; D gene ambiguous. This CDR3 comprises 14 residues. V shed 4 bases and J shed 1 base, with 10 bases lying between them. Germline CDR1 reads SGHVS; CDR2 reads FNYEAQ. The CDR3 coding sequence is TGTGCCAGCAGCTCCGGGTGGGGGAACACTGAAGCTTTCTTT. Its protein product is CASSSGWGNTEAFF.

The table lists this clonotype with many counts. The V call is TRBV5-1, the J call TRBJ2-2; D remains ambiguous. The CDR3 contains 16 residues. V was trimmed by 0 bases and J by 2 bases, leaving 11 bases between them. The germline gives CDR1 SGHRS, CDR2 YFSETQ. The CDR3 nucleotides read TGCGCCAGCAGCTTGGAGAAGGGCCCCAACACCGGGGAGCTGTTTTTT. Amino acids: CASSLEKGPNTGELFF.

The sample holds a few counts of this clonotype. The chain carries TRBV6-5 and TRBJ1-2; 9 positions match TRBD1. From germline, CDR1 is MNHEY and CDR2 SVGAGI. This CDR3 has 15 amino acids. With 5 bases clipped from V and 5 bases from J, the junction kept 9 bases outside the gene matches. The CDR3 region is CASSPWGTGTYGYTF. The CDR3 bases are TGTGCCAGCAGTCCCTGGGGGACAGGGACATATGGCTACACCTTC.